The rows below give T cell receptor beta chains drawn from one sample of a study of cytomegalovirus exposure and HLA in healthy donors. Profiled with immunoSEQ multiplex PCR; TCRdb holds only in-frame clones, not every one. This table holds around 190,000 clones, about 10% found once. Sequenced input: PBMCs. These receptor sequences come from a woman in her thirties in good health and CMV-seropositive. CDR3s include the opening cysteine and the closing phenylalanine or tryptophan. The order of the fields is CDR3 protein, CDR3 DNA, D gene, clone size, J gene, V gene. D genes are given only for firm matches. Clone size is given for some rows only: seen once, a few or many times, or a class if the clone is expanded.

CDR3: CASSDWGTEKLFF; DNA: TGTGCCAGCAGCGATTGGGGCACGGAAAAACTGTTTTTT; D: .; size: few; J: TRBJ1-4; V: TRBV5-6
CDR3: CASSPRTSGSPYNEQFF; DNA: TGTGCCAGCAGCCCCCGTACTAGCGGGAGTCCCTACAATGAGCAGTTCTTC; D: TRBD2; size: .; J: TRBJ2-1; V: TRBV7-9
CDR3: CAGHRELNQPQHF; DNA: TGTGCCGGACACAGGGAACTCAATCAGCCCCAGCATTTT; D: .; size: .; J: TRBJ1-5; V: TRBV2
CDR3: CASSYSGHTEAFF; DNA: TGTGCCAGCAGTTACTCGGGGCACACTGAAGCTTTCTTT; D: .; size: .; J: TRBJ1-1; V: TRBV6-5
CDR3: CASSLGGRVYNSPLHF; DNA: TGTGCCAGCAGCTTGGGGGGGCGCGTGTATAATTCACCCCTCCACTTT; D: .; size: .; J: TRBJ1-6; V: TRBV5-6
CDR3: CASGLLLVGRGGLYEQYF; DNA: TGTGCTAGTGGTTTGTTGTTAGTCGGTCGGGGGGGCCTCTACGAGCAGTACTTC; D: TRBD2; size: .; J: TRBJ2-7; V: TRBV12-5
CDR3: CATRVPVRTTEAFF; DNA: TGTGCCACCAGGGTACCGGTTCGTACCACTGAAGCTTTCTTT; D: .; size: .; J: TRBJ1-1; V: TRBV25-1
CDR3: CASSAGGYGTEAFF; DNA: TGTGCCAGCAGCGCCGGGGGGTATGGCACTGAAGCTTTCTTT; D: .; size: .; J: TRBJ1-1; V: TRBV5-4
CDR3: CASSEAAVHEQFF; DNA: TGTGCCAGCAGTGAAGCGGCAGTCCATGAGCAGTTCTTC; D: .; size: few; J: TRBJ2-1; V: TRBV6-1
CDR3: CASSQEGSGFNNSPLHF; DNA: TGCGCCAGCAGCCAAGAAGGGTCAGGGTTTAATAATTCACCCCTCCACTTT; D: .; size: .; J: TRBJ1-6; V: TRBV4-1
CDR3: CASSLSLGPGGEKLFF; DNA: TGTGCCAGCTCACTGAGCCTAGGACCGGGAGGGGAAAAACTGTTTTTT; D: .; size: .; J: TRBJ1-4; V: TRBV18
CDR3: CASSELRRDRQETQYF; DNA: TGTGCCAGCAGTGAATTAAGGAGAGACAGGCAAGAGACCCAGTACTTC; D: .; size: few; J: TRBJ2-5; V: TRBV6-1
CDR3: CASSQGPAEAFF; DNA: TGTGCCAGCAGTCAGGGGCCTGCTGAAGCTTTCTTT; D: .; size: .; J: TRBJ1-1; V: TRBV2
CDR3: CAIRDTEPNTEAFF; DNA: TGTGCCATCAGGGACACGGAACCTAACACTGAAGCTTTCTTT; D: .; size: few; J: TRBJ1-1; V: TRBV10-3
CDR3: CASSGQVNTEAFF; DNA: TGTGCCAGTAGTGGACAGGTTAACACTGAAGCTTTCTTT; D: TRBD1; size: few; J: TRBJ1-1; V: TRBV19
CDR3: CASKGVQPYEQYF; DNA: TGTGCCAGCAAAGGGGTTCAGCCCTACGAGCAGTACTTC; D: .; size: few; J: TRBJ2-7; V: TRBV28
CDR3: CASSPRTPTGDTEAFF; DNA: TGTGCCAGTAGTCCTCGGACACCAACGGGGGACACTGAAGCTTTCTTT; D: .; size: few; J: TRBJ1-1; V: TRBV19
CDR3: CASSIGGVSYEQYF; DNA: TGTGCCAGTAGTATAGGCGGGGTCTCCTACGAGCAGTACTTC; D: .; size: few; J: TRBJ2-7; V: TRBV19
CDR3: CSVEQLGERDSSYEQYF; DNA: TGCAGCGTTGAACAGCTTGGGGAGCGGGATAGCTCCTACGAGCAGTACTTC; D: TRBD2; size: .; J: TRBJ2-7; V: TRBV29-1
CDR3: CASSYQTGALNQPQHF; DNA: TGTGCCAGCAGCTACCAGACAGGGGCACTAAATCAGCCCCAGCATTTT; D: TRBD1; size: .; J: TRBJ1-5; V: TRBV6-5
CDR3: CASSYPGHQGNTEAFF; DNA: TGTGCCAGCAGTTACCCAGGGCATCAAGGGAACACTGAAGCTTTCTTT; D: .; size: few; J: TRBJ1-1; V: TRBV6-6
CDR3: CASSLGGEGAGELFF; DNA: TGTGCCAGCAGTTTGGGTGGCGAGGGGGCCGGGGAGCTGTTTTTT; D: .; size: .; J: TRBJ2-2; V: TRBV27
CDR3: CASSLVLSGANVLTF; DNA: TGTGCCAGCAGCTTAGTCCTCTCTGGGGCCAACGTCCTGACTTTC; D: .; size: .; J: TRBJ2-6; V: TRBV7-3
CDR3: CAVSVPSATGEMFF; DNA: TGTGCCGTCTCGGTCCCTTCAGCCACAGGGGAGATGTTTTTT; D: TRBD1; size: .; J: TRBJ2-2; V: TRBV25-1
CDR3: CASSLSLAGVSSYNEQFF; DNA: TGTGCCAGCAGCTTGAGCCTAGCGGGAGTTTCTTCCTACAATGAGCAGTTCTTC; D: TRBD2; size: few; J: TRBJ2-1; V: TRBV5-4
CDR3: CSVIEGLAVSYEQYF; DNA: TGCAGCGTTATAGAAGGGCTAGCGGTCTCCTACGAGCAGTACTTC; D: TRBD2; size: .; J: TRBJ2-7; V: TRBV29-1
CDR3: CASPARSGNTIYF; DNA: TGTGCCTCCCCGGCTAGGTCTGGAAACACCATATATTTT; D: .; size: .; J: TRBJ1-3; V: TRBV30
CDR3: CASSQDLGGLLETQYF; DNA: TGTGCCAGCAGCCAAGATCTCGGGGGGCTTTTAGAGACCCAGTACTTC; D: .; size: .; J: TRBJ2-5; V: TRBV4-2
CDR3: CASSDRGGTDTQYF; DNA: TGTGCCAGCAGTGACAGGGGTGGCACAGATACGCAGTATTTT; D: .; size: .; J: TRBJ2-3; V: TRBV6-1
CDR3: CASSESSGQGKETQYF; DNA: TGTGCCAGCAGTGAGTCTAGTGGGCAGGGGAAAGAGACCCAGTACTTC; D: .; size: few; J: TRBJ2-5; V: TRBV25-1
CDR3: CASSARPGLAGGTYNEQFF; DNA: TGCGCCAGCAGTGCAAGGCCGGGACTAGCGGGAGGAACCTACAATGAGCAGTTCTTC; D: TRBD2; size: few; J: TRBJ2-1; V: TRBV10-1
CDR3: CASSTTGTGELFF; DNA: TGTGCCAGCAGTACGACAGGGACCGGGGAGCTGTTTTTT; D: TRBD1; size: .; J: TRBJ2-2; V: TRBV2
CDR3: CASSVVGSSYNEQFF; DNA: TGTGCCAGCAGCGTAGTGGGGAGCTCCTACAATGAGCAGTTCTTC; D: .; size: .; J: TRBJ2-1; V: TRBV9
CDR3: CASSEDSLRNTIYF; DNA: TGTGCCAGCAGTGAAGACAGCCTTCGGAACACCATATATTTT; D: .; size: few; J: TRBJ1-3; V: TRBV6-1
CDR3: CASSPTSGASYEQYF; DNA: TGTGCCAGCAGCCCAACTAGCGGGGCCTCCTACGAGCAGTACTTC; D: TRBD2; size: few; J: TRBJ2-7; V: TRBV9
CDR3: CASSMGQGALNEQFF; DNA: TGCGCCAGCAGCATGGGACAGGGGGCGCTGAATGAGCAGTTCTTC; D: TRBD1; size: .; J: TRBJ2-1; V: TRBV5-1
CDR3: CASRRGGREGYEQYF; DNA: TGCGCCAGCAGGCGTGGGGGGCGGGAGGGTTACGAGCAGTACTTC; D: TRBD2; size: few; J: TRBJ2-7; V: TRBV5-1
CDR3: CASSSAGGLGETQYF; DNA: TGTGCCAGCAGCTCAGCAGGGGGCCTAGGGGAGACCCAGTACTTC; D: TRBD1; size: few; J: TRBJ2-5; V: TRBV5-8
CDR3: CASSSLLGPYNEQFF; DNA: TGTGCCAGCAGCTCCCTCCTGGGCCCCTACAATGAGCAGTTCTTC; D: .; size: .; J: TRBJ2-1; V: TRBV7-9
CDR3: CASSPWTPTQETQYF; DNA: TGCGCCAGCAGCCCATGGACACCTACTCAAGAGACCCAGTACTTC; D: .; size: .; J: TRBJ2-5; V: TRBV5-1
CDR3: CAWTYLDRSRAQHF; DNA: TGTGCCTGGACATACCTCGACAGGTCTAGGGCCCAGCATTTT; D: .; size: .; J: TRBJ1-5; V: TRBV30